Here is one T cell receptor (beta chain) with its context. The germline V gene has CDR1 SGHNT and CDR2 YENEEA. V trimming: 5 bases; J trimming: 4 bases; junction bases outside the gene matches: 1. The length of the CDR3 is 13 residues. These data come from a study of blood T cell repertoires in COVID-19. Turning to the study itself: Italy, Spain and the United States were the sources of the convalescent and acute COVID-19 samples.

Original handling: For nucleated cells, counts were estimated from reference gene primer amplification. Method: immunoSEQ multiplex PCR; TCRdb's copy keeps in-frame clones and lacks some. V, J and clone size were drawn from that table, and D and trimming were deduced from the DNA. Among nearly 400,000 clones, around 92% were seen once, and the ten largest hold about 1.7%. The age range of participants was 18 to 89 years, with residence in roughly 25 US areas. Before being deemed recovered, Cohort 3 donors had two negative PCRs, clearance, or symptom resolution. This TCR was recovered from a woman in her twenties or thirties who had recovered from COVID-19. The sample was PBMCs or T cells enriched from blood (not recorded which). This rearrangement joins TRBV11-3 to TRBJ2-2, with 7 bases lining up with TRBD1. As DNA, the CDR3 is TGTGCCAGCAGCCCAGGGGGCACCGGGGAGCTGTTTTTT. Encoded protein: CASSPGGTGELFF.